This T cell receptor (beta chain) was observed in a study of blood T cells in healthy people across ages. The germline V gene has CDR1 SGHRS and CDR2 YFSETQ. This CDR3 is built from 16 residues. The V end was cut by 1 base, the J end by 6 bases, with 19 bases between. The second PCR ran roughly 6 to 11 cycles with a sample-barcoded 5' primer and J-beta primers. The authors tagged each cDNA molecule using a template-switch adaptor with 12 random nucleotides. TCRdb reanalysed the 5' RACE reads using MiXCR and keeps one entry per CDR3 protein. The sample carries around 1,800,000 distinct CDR3 sequences, 39% recorded once. Concerning this clonotype itself: Its specificity is unknown.

Study conclusions and caveats: Calculation of diversity from one million T cells yielded estimates considered to be underestimates. PBMCs were not sorted, which prevented a conclusive comparison of naive versus antigen-experienced cells.

Sequencing used blood. The chain joins TRBV5-1 to TRBJ1-2, with a possible D match to TRBD1 (5 bases). The sequence came from a human donor in good health. In DNA form, the CDR3 reads TGCGCCAGCAGCTTGATTCTCGGGGGACGAGGAGATGGCTACACCTTC. Amino acid sequence: CASSLILGGRGDGYTF.